Each of the 20 T cell receptor beta chains below was sequenced from the same sample in a study of blood T cells in healthy people across ages. Primers used in a second PCR of about 7 to 11 cycles were a sample-barcoded 5' primer and a J-beta primer mix. TCRdb re-called the 5' RACE reads with MiXCR, one entry per CDR3 protein. Here the sample spans about 640,000 distinct CDR3 sequences, roughly 53% being singletons. The sample was blood. These receptors were taken from a man aged 55 to 70 in good health.

This chain connects TRBV2 to TRBJ1-5; D unclear. Trimming took off 2 bases at V and 0 bases at J, with 11 bases between the two ends. The CDR3 is 16 residues long. Per germline, CDR1 SNHLY and CDR2 FYNNEI. The CDR3 DNA is TGTGCCAGCAGTGAACGGGCAGCCCATAGCAATCAGCCCCAGCATTTT. It codes for CASSERAAHSNQPQHF. The entire variable domain, with the rest obtained from reference TRBV2 and TRBJ1-5, is as follows: EPEVTQTPSHQVTQMGQEVILRCVPISNHLYFYWYRQILGQKVEFLVSFYNNEISEKSEIFDDQFSVERPDGSNFTLKIRSTKLEDSAMYFCASSERAAHSNQPQHFGDGTRLSIL.

V and J are TRBV12-3 or TRBV12-4 and TRBJ1-2, with 12 bases aligning to TRBD1. V dropped 5 bases and J dropped 5; count of bases not matched to a gene: 6. The CDR3 consists of 15 residues. The CDR3 reads CASSLGTGGCYGYTF. The CDR3 nucleotides read TGTGCCAGCAGTCTCGGGACAGGGGGCTGTTATGGCTACACCTTC.

The chain employs TRBV20-1 and TRBJ2-4; no clear D. The V gene lost 2 bases and the J gene lost 2 bases, with 13 bases spanning the gap. The CDR3 spans 15 residues. Germline-derived CDR1 and CDR2 are DFQATT and SNEGSKA (reference sequence). CDR3 residues: CSARRLGSTKNIQYF. The CDR3 bases are TGCAGTGCTAGAAGGCTGGGTAGTACCAAAAACATTCAGTACTTC.

The chain uses TRBV5-4 and TRBJ2-7, with 9 bases that match TRBD2. The length of the CDR3 is 15 residues. Trimming cost V 4 bases and J 4 bases; bases outside gene matches: 9. Germline CDR1 and CDR2: SGHNT and YYREEE (reference sequence). CDR3 DNA: TGTGCCAGCAGCCCTCGGGCTAGCGGGGATTACGAGCAGTACTTC. Protein: CASSPRASGDYEQYF.

The gene calls are TRBV20-1 and TRBJ2-3; possible D gene TRBD2, 6 bases. This CDR3 spans 13 amino acids. CDR1 is DFQATT and CDR2 is SNEGSKA in the germline V gene (reference sequence). Trimming cost V 2 bases and J 5 bases, with 11 bases left between them. The CDR3 DNA reads as TGCAGTGCTAGACGCGCGGGGTTAGATACGCAGTATTTT. It yields the protein CSARRAGLDTQYF.

The rearrangement uses TRBV7-2 and TRBJ1-6, with D possibly TRBD1 on 6 matching bases. Per the germline V gene, CDR1 is SGHTA and CDR2 is FQGNSA. The length of the CDR3 is 16 residues. Trimming stripped 1 base from V and 11 bases from J, with 18 bases between. The CDR3 is CASSLGRGGVSPPLHF. CDR3 sequence (DNA): TGTGCCAGCAGCTTAGGGAGGGGGGGGGTTAGCCCACCCCTCCACTTT.

The J gene is TRBJ2-2, the V gene TRBV6-1; D ambiguous. The CDR3 totals 12 residues. V lost 4 bases and J 4 bases, leaving 4 bases between the germline ends. The germline CDR1 and CDR2 sequences are MNHNS and SASEGT. Here the CDR3 DNA reads TGTGCCAGCAGTGGGGGCACCGGGGAGCTGTTTTTT. Its translation is CASSGGTGELFF.

The chain uses TRBV4-1 and TRBJ2-1; 8 nucleotides line up with TRBD2. The V and J ends lost 3 bases and 7 bases, in that order; junction bases with no gene match: 11. The CDR3 extends over 16 amino acids. The germline V gene has CDR1 MGHRA and CDR2 YSYEKL. CDR3 sequence (DNA): TGCGCCAGCAGCCACACCGGACTAGCAAAGTGGAATGAGCAGTTCTTC. Translating it yields CASSHTGLAKWNEQFF.

V usage is TRBV20-1 and J usage is TRBJ2-2; 8 nucleotides match TRBD2. Losses at the gene ends were 3 bases for V and 5 bases for J; bases not matched to a gene: 11. Germline V gene sequence: CDR1 DFQATT, CDR2 SNEGSKA (reference sequence). The CDR3 runs 16 residues. The CDR3 DNA sequence: TGCAGTGCTAGTCCGGGGGGGCCAGTAGGAACCGGGGAGCTGTTTTTT. Translated: CSASPGGPVGTGELFF.

This clonotype was counted a single time. The J gene is TRBJ2-1, the V gene TRBV3-1; D gene unclear. The CDR3 runs 15 residues. Trimming pared 8 bases from V and 0 bases from J, leaving 14 bases between. Per the germline V gene, CDR1 is LGHDT and CDR2 is YNNKEL (reference sequence). The CDR3 bases are TGTGCCAGCTCGACGGCACCTAGCTCCTACAATGAGCAGTTCTTC. Protein product: CASSTAPSSYNEQFF.

V and J are TRBV6-1 and TRBJ2-5; D is undetermined. This CDR3 has 15 residues. Germline-derived CDR1 and CDR2 are MNHNS and SASEGT. V was shortened by 6 bases and J by 2 bases, with 16 bases between the two germline ends. The CDR3 DNA is TGTGCCAGCAGCAGACCACAGCCGCTACAAGAGACCCAGTACTTC. Its protein is CASSRPQPLQETQYF.

This chain connects TRBV11-2 to TRBJ2-2; D is unresolved. Germline V CDR1 and CDR2: SGHAT, FQNNGV. Trimming took 4 bases from V and 4 from J, leaving 16 bases between them. The CDR3 covers 16 residues. CDR3 nucleotide sequence: TGTGCCAGCAGCTCCCCCAGAGAGGTTTCCACCGGGGAGCTGTTTTTT. Translation gives CASSSPREVSTGELFF.

This chain connects TRBV5-6 to TRBJ2-5; 7 nucleotides line up with TRBD1. The ends lost 0 bases at V and 11 bases at J; junction bases unmatched: 13. Per the germline V gene, CDR1 is SGHDT and CDR2 is YYEEEE. The CDR3 consists of 15 residues. In DNA, the CDR3 is TGTGCCAGCAGCTTGGAGCTTCGGGCAGGGGGTTCTCAGTACTTC. It specifies CASSLELRAGGSQYF.

V usage is TRBV2 and J usage is TRBJ2-7; D may correspond to TRBD1 or TRBD2 (5 bases each). Germline CDR1 and CDR2: SNHLY and FYNNEI. Trimming removed 4 bases at V and 6 bases at J, with 16 bases between. This CDR3 has 14 residues. The CDR3, as DNA: TGTGCCAGCAGTGGAAGGGGTGGTGGGAGCGAGCAGTACTTC. Translating it yields CASSGRGGGSEQYF.

The V and J genes are TRBV5-6 and TRBJ2-3, with D perhaps matching TRBD2 (6 bases). The CDR3 is 15 amino acids. V was pared by 0 bases and J by 10 bases, with 18 bases between. Germline V gene sequence: CDR1 SGHDT, CDR2 YYEEEE. The CDR3 bases are TGTGCCAGCAGCTTGGTGAGCCGGGGGAACCCTCCGCAGTATTTT. Protein: CASSLVSRGNPPQYF. Complete variable domain (other parts from reference TRBV5-6 and TRBJ2-3): DAGVTQSPTHLIKTRGQQVTLRCSPKSGHDTVSWYQQALGQGPQFIFQYYEEEERQRGNFPDRFSGHQFPNYSSELNVNALLLGDSALYLCASSLVSRGNPPQYFGPGTRLTVL.

This chain connects TRBV12-3 or TRBV12-4 to TRBJ2-3, with a possible D match to TRBD1 (5 bases). V lost 4 bases to trimming and J lost 5 bases, with 13 bases between them. The CDR3 is made up of 14 amino acids. The DNA of the CDR3 is TGTGCCAGCAGTTGCAGGGTGGGCGGAGATACGCAGTATTTT. Amino acid sequence: CASSCRVGGDTQYF.

This chain connects TRBV5-1 to TRBJ1-2; D is ambiguous. CDR1 is SGHRS and CDR2 is YFSETQ in the germline V gene. Trimming took off 0 bases at V and 0 bases at J, with 9 bases between the two ends. The CDR3 has 15 amino acids. The CDR3 coding sequence is TGCGCCAGCAGCTTGGGTCTGACACCTAACTATGGCTACACCTTC. It specifies CASSLGLTPNYGYTF.

The chain recombines TRBV9 with TRBJ1-3; no clear D. Germline assignment: CDR1 SGDLS and CDR2 YYNGEE. The CDR3 has 13 amino acids. The V gene lost 7 bases and the J gene lost 2 bases, with 10 bases spanning the gap. The CDR3 DNA sequence: TGTGCCAGCCAACGAGGTACTGGAAACACCATATATTTT. Translating it yields CASQRGTGNTIYF. The full variable domain, completed using reference TRBV9 and TRBJ1-3, is DSGVTQTPKHLITATGQRVTLRCSPRSGDLSVYWYQQSLDQGLQFLIQYYNGEERAKGNILERFSAQQFPDLHSELNLSSLELGDSALYFCASQRGTGNTIYFGEGSWLTVV.

This clonotype showed up just once. V gene TRBV28 combines with J gene TRBJ2-3, with D possibly TRBD2 on 6 matching bases. This CDR3 has 16 amino acids. Trimming left V 8 bases short and J 2 bases short, with 20 bases between. The germline gives CDR1 MDHEN, CDR2 SYDVKM. CDR3 bases: TGTGCCAGCTTCCCCCACGCCGGCGGGATCACAGATACGCAGTATTTT. This codes for CASFPHAGGITDTQYF.

The chain links TRBV19 to TRBJ2-5, with 7 bases fitting TRBD2. The DNA matches TRBJ2-7 better at its end, which makes the J call doubtful. This CDR3 is 15 amino acids long. In germline, CDR1 is LNHDA, CDR2 SQIVND (reference sequence). The CDR3 protein is CASSSIAGGGYEQYF. CDR3 in DNA: TGTGCCAGTAGCAGTATAGCGGGCGGCGGTTACGAGCAGTACTTC.